These 27 T cell receptor beta chains originate from one sample sequenced in a study of T cells in Graves' hyperthyroidism and ophthalmopathy. The CDR3 regions of TCR beta were amplified from RNA transcripts. The HTBI primer set served for first-round RT-PCR of the TCR CDR3. A single record per CDR3 protein comes from TCRdb applying MiXCR to the multiplex PCR reads. The sample contains approximately 360,000 distinct CDR3 sequences, around 16% of which appear only once. The material sequenced was blood. Receptors were obtained from a woman between 18 and 29 years old with Graves' hyperthyroidism that later progressed to Graves' ophthalmopathy.

Ten or more counts support this clonotype. One end of the junction is discordant with germline, which a read error may explain. CDR3 bases: TGTGCTAGTGGCTTGGATCCCGCCCCCCTAGGTAATGAGCAGTTCTTC. It codes for CASGLDPAPLGNEQFF. V is TRBV12-5 and J is TRBJ2-1; no clear D gene. The germline V gene has CDR1 LGHNT and CDR2 FRNRAP. The CDR3 has 16 amino acids.

This clonotype was counted a single time. The V gene is TRBV11-3, the J gene TRBJ2-2, with 8 bases lining up with TRBD2. V lost 0 bases, J lost 7 bases, and 31 bases stayed unmatched. The CDR3 extends over 24 amino acids. Germline-derived CDR1 and CDR2 are SGHNT and YENEEA. The CDR3: CASSLDNPCLAGRGGGSVGGELFF. CDR3 nucleotide sequence: TGTGCCAGCAGCTTAGATAACCCCTGTCTAGCGGGCCGAGGTGGGGGTTCGGTTGGCGGGGAGCTGTTTTTT.

This clonotype was detected only a few times. The CDR3 nucleotides read TGTGCCAGCTCACCCAGGGTTCCCGACTACGAGCAGTACTTC. This sequence encodes CASSPRVPDYEQYF. This chain uses TRBV18 with TRBJ2-7, with a weak D call TRBD1 (5 bases). V was pared by 3 bases and J by 3 bases, with 12 bases between. This CDR3 is built from 14 residues. Germline V CDR1 and CDR2: KGHSH, LQKENI.

About this clonotype itself: A much larger clone lies one base from this, so it may be a read error. V gene TRBV20-1 combines with J gene TRBJ2-7; D uncertain. V lost 5 bases, J lost 1 base, and 12 bases lay in between. The germline gives CDR1 DFQATT, CDR2 SNEGSKA (reference sequence). The CDR3 is 13 amino acids. CDR3 sequence (DNA): TGCAGTGCTGGCGATGACGAATCCTACGAGCAGTACTTC. It encodes CSAGDDESYEQYF.

This clonotype came up many times. The rearrangement joins TRBV6-1 to TRBJ2-5, with a tentative D call TRBD2 (5 bases). The V gene's germline CDR1 is MNHNS and CDR2 SASEGT. The V and J ends lost 4 bases and 4 bases respectively, with 13 bases between them. CDR3 length: 14 residues. In DNA form, the CDR3 reads TGTGCCAGCAGTGGTATCGGGGAAGGAGAGACCCAGTACTTC. Its protein is CASSGIGEGETQYF.

At least ten counts were recorded for this clonotype. V usage is TRBV24-1 and J usage is TRBJ1-1, with 8 bases identical to TRBD1. CDR1 KGHDR and CDR2 SFDVKD come from the germline V gene. This CDR3 spans 14 amino acids. The V segment lost 5 bases and the J segment 5 bases; nucleotides outside the gene matches: 6. CDR3 DNA: TGTGCCACCAGTGCAGGGGGCGCGAATACTGAAGCTTTCTTT. The encoded protein is CATSAGGANTEAFF.

This clonotype showed up just a few times. The rearrangement uses TRBV6-7 and TRBJ2-7; possible D gene TRBD2, 5 bases. TRBV6-7 is reported as an ORF; its role is uncertain. Between the trimmed V and J ends, which lost 6 bases and 3 bases, there was a span of 9 bases. This CDR3 has 12 residues. The CDR3: CASSHGDYEQYF. In nucleotides, the CDR3 is TGTGCCAGCAGCCACGGGGACTACGAGCAGTACTTC.

This clonotype was detected many times. The chain uses TRBV28 and TRBJ2-5, with D possibly being TRBD1 or TRBD2 (6 bases each). Germline V gene data show CDR1 as MDHEN and CDR2 as SYDVKM. CDR3 length: 14 amino acids. Trimming took off 5 bases at V and 4 bases at J, with 14 bases between the two ends. The CDR3 protein is CASSPTGAGETQYF. The CDR3 DNA follows: TGTGCCAGCAGTCCCACGGGGGCGGGAGAGACCCAGTACTTC.

With regard to this clonotype: Given a much more abundant clone one base away, this may be a read error. This chain links TRBV27 with TRBJ2-1; 9 nucleotides align to TRBD2. The length of the CDR3 is 14 residues. Germline CDR1 is MNHEY and CDR2 is SMNVEV (reference sequence). V gave up 6 bases and J gave up 6 bases; unmatched junction bases: 6. CDR3 coding DNA: TGTGCCAGCAGGGGCGGGGGGGCCTTCAATGAGCAGTTCTTC. Translating it yields CASRGGGAFNEQFF.

The chain has TRBV6-1 and TRBJ1-2, with D possibly being TRBD1 (5 bases). This CDR3 spans 13 amino acids. Germline V CDR1 and CDR2: MNHNS, SASEGT. V was shortened by 8 bases and J by 6 bases, with 16 bases between the two germline ends. The CDR3 region is CASWGSPNHGYTF. The CDR3 coding sequence is TGTGCCAGCTGGGGCAGCCCCAACCATGGCTACACCTTC.

The chain joins TRBV27 to TRBJ2-5; the match to TRBD2 covers 7 bases. CDR1 is MNHEY, CDR2 SMNVEV, per germline (reference sequence). CDR3 length equals 14 residues. Unmatched junction bases numbered 7, after V lost 5 bases and J lost 4 bases. The CDR3 DNA follows: TGTGCCAGCAGTGCCCGACTAGCTCCAGAGACCCAGTACTTC. Translating it yields CASSARLAPETQYF.

On this clonotype: The CDR3 does not close with the conserved phenylalanine or tryptophan, likely indicating a read error. The chain couples TRBV20-1 to TRBJ2-5, with 14 bases that match TRBD2. Germline lookup yields CDR1 DFQATT and CDR2 SNEGSKA (reference sequence). V dropped 1 base and J dropped 5; count of bases not matched to a gene: 12. The CDR3 loop spans 18 amino acids. The CDR3 DNA is TGCAGTGCTAGAGTGAAACCCGGACTAGCGGGAGGATTGGAGACCCAGTACTCC. Residues: CSARVKPGLAGGLETQYS.

The chain has TRBV28 and TRBJ1-5; a possible D gene is TRBD1 (5 bases). Germline CDR1 reads MDHEN; CDR2 reads SYDVKM. CDR3 length: 14 residues. The V gene lost 7 bases and the J gene lost 3 bases, with 13 bases spanning the gap. Written as DNA, the CDR3 is TGTGCCAGCATACGGGACGGAACCAATCAGCCCCAGCATTTT. It translates to CASIRDGTNQPQHF.

The table lists this clonotype with many counts. The rearrangement links TRBV7-2 to TRBJ1-5; D possibly corresponds to TRBD1 (5 bases). The CDR3 spans 14 residues. In germline, CDR1 is SGHTA, CDR2 FQGNSA. Trimming took 2 bases from V and 7 from J, leaving 12 bases between them. The CDR3 reads CASSLTGVSQPQHF. The CDR3 nucleotides read TGTGCCAGCAGCTTAACGGGGGTGTCGCAGCCCCAGCATTTT.

This clonotype has ten or more counts. The V call is TRBV15, the J call TRBJ2-1; TRBD2 matches at 7 bases. CDR3 length: 17 residues. The germline gives CDR1 LNHNV, CDR2 YYDKDF (reference sequence). The V segment lost 0 bases and the J segment 3 bases; nucleotides outside the gene matches: 8. The CDR3 spells CATSRDIPAGIYNEQFF. CDR3 sequence (DNA): TGTGCCACCAGCAGAGATATACCAGCGGGAATCTACAATGAGCAGTTCTTC.

In regard to this clonotype: A much larger clone differs by one base, so this may be a read error. The chain has TRBV20-1 and TRBJ2-5; 8 nucleotides match TRBD2. V trimming: 3 bases; J trimming: 7 bases; junction bases outside the gene matches: 7. The V gene's germline CDR1 is DFQATT and CDR2 SNEGSKA (reference sequence). This CDR3 has 13 residues. For the CDR3, the DNA is TGCAGTGCTAGCGGGAGGGCCGGTGGGACCCAGTACTTC. Encoded protein: CSASGRAGGTQYF.

This clonotype has only a few counts. The chain is built from TRBV27 and TRBJ2-1, with 11 positions matching TRBD2. Trimming removed 6 bases from V and 7 bases from J; junction bases left unmatched: 8. The CDR3 contains 15 residues. Germline V CDR1 and CDR2: MNHEY, SMNVEV (reference sequence). The CDR3 reads CASRTSGTIPNEQFF. The DNA for the CDR3 is TGTGCCAGCAGGACTAGCGGGACTATACCGAATGAGCAGTTCTTC.

The V gene is TRBV29-1, the J gene TRBJ1-3; no clear D. V shed 3 bases and J shed 0 bases, with 9 bases lying between them. The CDR3 extends over 14 amino acids. Germline loops: CDR1 SQVTM, CDR2 ANQGSEA. CDR3 nucleotides: TGCAGCGTTGAGCAGGCGAACTCTGGAAACACCATATATTTT. Its protein product is CSVEQANSGNTIYF. Variable domain in full (rest from reference TRBV29-1 and TRBJ1-3): SAVISQKPSRDICQRGTSLTIQCQVDSQVTMMFWYRQQPGQSLTLIATANQGSEATYESGFVIDKFPISRPNLTFSTLTVSNMSPEDSSIYLCSVEQANSGNTIYFGEGSWLTVV.

This clonotype has ten or more counts. This sequence joins TRBV7-9 and TRBJ2-5, with no clear D. V was clipped by 5 bases and J by 5 bases, with 15 bases between them. This CDR3 is built from 14 residues. Germline-derived CDR1 and CDR2 are SEHNR and FQNEAQ (reference sequence). The CDR3 spells CASSTLGSGETQYF. As DNA, the CDR3 is TGTGCCAGCAGCACTCTGGGTTCTGGGGAGACCCAGTACTTC.

In this sample, this clonotype turned up many times. V usage is TRBV11-2 and J usage is TRBJ2-1; TRBD2 agrees at 14 bases. Germline-derived CDR1 and CDR2 are SGHAT and FQNNGV. The CDR3 extends over 17 amino acids. V trimming: 5 bases; J trimming: 7 bases; junction bases outside the gene matches: 10. CDR3 residues: CASSVRLAGGPNNEQFF. As DNA, the CDR3 is TGTGCCAGCAGCGTAAGACTAGCGGGAGGGCCGAATAATGAGCAGTTCTTC.

This rearrangement joins TRBV19 to TRBJ1-5, with TRBD1 identical over 10 bases. Germline loops: CDR1 LNHDA, CDR2 SQIVND (reference sequence). V dropped 5 bases and J dropped 0; count of bases not matched to a gene: 13. The CDR3 spans 19 residues. As DNA, the CDR3 is TGTGCCAGTAGTCACACCCGGGACAGGGGATTATTTAGCAATCAGCCCCAGCATTTT. This codes for CASSHTRDRGLFSNQPQHF.

Concerning this clonotype: This may stem from a read error, because a much larger clone lies one nucleotide away. The J gene is TRBJ1-2, the V gene TRBV20-1; a weak D match, TRBD1 (6 bases). CDR1 and CDR2 from the germline V gene are DFQATT and SNEGSKA (reference sequence). This CDR3 is built from 13 residues. In DNA form, the CDR3 reads TGCAGTGCTAGAGAGCCAGGGGTTCATGGCTGCACCTTC. It yields the protein CSAREPGVHGCTF.

This clonotype was recorded many times. V usage is TRBV4-1 and J usage is TRBJ2-3; 7 bases fit TRBD2. The ends lost 2 bases at V and 0 bases at J; junction bases unmatched: 5. The germline gives CDR1 MGHRA, CDR2 YSYEKL. This CDR3 has 16 residues. The CDR3 DNA follows: TGCGCCAGCAGCCAATTGGCGGGAGTTAGCACAGATACGCAGTATTTT. This encodes CASSQLAGVSTDTQYF.

This clonotype was detected many times. V is TRBV24-1 and J is TRBJ2-6; D may be TRBD2 (6 bases). This CDR3 is built from 19 residues. Germline V gene lookup returns CDR1 KGHDR and CDR2 SFDVKD. The ends were cut back, 5 bases at V and 0 bases at J, with 19 bases in the middle. The CDR3 region is CATSAALGTSDSGANVLTF. The CDR3 region has the DNA TGTGCCACCAGTGCGGCCCTTGGGACTTCGGACTCTGGGGCCAACGTCCTGACTTTC.

This clonotype turned up a few times. The chain is built from TRBV20-1 and TRBJ2-2; 9 nucleotides agree with TRBD1. Germline V gene sequence: CDR1 DFQATT, CDR2 SNEGSKA (reference sequence). With V trimmed by 3 bases and J by 2 bases, 1 base remained unmatched. CDR3 size: 14 residues. The CDR3 reads CSASTGGNTGELFF. The CDR3 region has the DNA TGCAGTGCTAGTACAGGGGGCAACACCGGGGAGCTGTTTTTT.

This clonotype has a count of ten or more. This rearrangement joins TRBV6-5 to TRBJ2-5, with D possibly being TRBD1 (5 bases). Per germline, CDR1 MNHEY and CDR2 SVGAGI. CDR3 length: 14 amino acids. V lost 4 bases and J lost 0, with 9 bases in between. The chain's CDR3 is CASSSRVHQETQYF. The CDR3 DNA is TGTGCCAGCAGTTCCAGGGTACACCAAGAGACCCAGTACTTC.

The V gene is TRBV27, the J gene TRBJ2-3, with D possibly being TRBD1 (6 bases). Germline lookup yields CDR1 MNHEY and CDR2 SMNVEV (reference sequence). The CDR3 is made up of 15 amino acids. With 6 bases removed from V and 2 bases from J, the gap between germline ends came to 15 bases. CDR3: CASRPDSFYTDTQYF. Written as DNA, the CDR3 is TGTGCCAGCAGACCGGACAGTTTTTACACAGATACGCAGTATTTT.